This entry features one T cell receptor beta chain sequence. Antigen unknown. Other DNA sequences in this sample translate to the same CDR3. V was pared by 1 base and J by 3 bases, with 3 bases of the junction left unmatched. Germline V lookup: CDR1 MNHNS, CDR2 SASEGT. The CDR3 totals 15 residues. The sample is drawn from a study of cytomegalovirus exposure and HLA in healthy donors. The primer mix had 60 Vbeta and 13 Jbeta primers. Sequenced by immunoSEQ multiplex PCR; TCRdb stores in-frame clones only, minus some. The sample includes about 210,000 clones, 82% of them seen just once. Whole-study results and caveats: With later analysis, a missense DCLRE1C variant became linked to TCR beta V- and J-gene trimming. Evidence from a later analysis indicated that most CMV-associated TCR beta chains looked HLA-restricted. The Asian-associated ancestry cluster reportedly had fewer N-insertions than the approximately 670-donor mean in a later analysis.

This clonotype was sampled from a man aged 40-55 years in good health and CMV-seropositive. The chain links TRBV6-1 to TRBJ2-7; 10 nucleotides align to TRBD2. Sequencing input: PBMCs. In DNA, the CDR3 is TGTGCCAGCAGTGAAGGGCTAGCGGGAGTCTACGAGCAGTACTTC. Protein: CASSEGLAGVYEQYF.